This entry lists 28 T cell receptor beta chains sequenced from one sample in a study of OX40 agonist ivuxolimab in advanced cancers. Clones were read by immunoSEQ multiplex PCR, and TCRdb kept only the in-frame ones, dropping some. This sample yields tens of thousands of clones, of which 90% to 95% are seen a single time; more than 12% belongs to the top ten. Sample: CD4+ or CD8+ T cells sorted from blood, taken in a trial of the OX40 agonist ivuxolimab. Receptor source: an adult with an advanced solid tumor such as melanoma, head and neck, liver or kidney cancer.

There are a few counts of this clone. The V and J genes are TRBV20-1 and TRBJ1-1, with D unresolved. The CDR3 has 11 amino acids. CDR1 and CDR2 from the germline V gene are DFQATT and SNEGSKA (reference sequence). Trimming took off 1 base at V and 4 bases at J, with 4 bases between the two ends. The CDR3, as DNA: TGCAGTGCTAGAGGTAGCACTGAAGCTTTCTTT. Residues: CSARGSTEAFF.

This clone has just one count. V and J are TRBV4-1 and TRBJ2-3; tentative D call: TRBD1 (6 bases). This CDR3 region has 14 residues. Between the trimmed V and J ends, which lost 8 bases and 6 bases, there was a span of 18 bases. Germline V lookup: CDR1 MGHRA, CDR2 YSYEKL. The CDR3 region is CASCNLQGRDTQYF. DNA for the CDR3: TGCGCCAGCTGCAACTTACAGGGACGGGATACGCAGTATTTT.

The chain uses TRBV5-4 and TRBJ2-3; D call uncertain. Germline V lookup: CDR1 SGHNT, CDR2 YYREEE (reference sequence). CDR3 length equals 15 residues. V was clipped by 3 bases and J by 5 bases, with 16 bases between them. For the CDR3, the DNA is TGTGCCAGCAGCTGGGGATACGGACCGGGAGATACGCAGTATTTT. It yields the protein CASSWGYGPGDTQYF.

This clone appeared a single time. The rearrangement joins TRBV2 to TRBJ2-1; D gene uncertain. In germline, CDR1 is SNHLY, CDR2 FYNNEI. This CDR3 region has 15 residues. Between the trimmed V and J ends, which lost 10 bases and 4 bases, there was a span of 20 bases. CDR3 sequence reads: CATPVTISSYNEQFF. The DNA of the CDR3 is TGTGCCACCCCCGTTACCATTTCGAGTTACAATGAGCAGTTCTTC.

V is TRBV27 and J is TRBJ1-1; D not resolved. V was cut by 0 bases and J by 4 bases, with 6 bases left in between. The CDR3 extends over 13 amino acids. Germline values: CDR1 MNHEY, CDR2 SMNVEV (reference sequence). The CDR3 is CASSLSGITEAFF. The CDR3, as DNA: TGTGCCAGCAGTTTATCCGGGATCACTGAAGCTTTCTTT.

This chain links TRBV18 with TRBJ1-1, with D possibly being TRBD1 (6 bases). Per germline, CDR1 KGHSH and CDR2 LQKENI. The CDR3 has 13 residues. Trimming cost V 6 bases and J 11 bases, with 19 bases left between them. CDR3 amino acids: CASSQNRVEEAFF. The CDR3, as DNA: TGTGCCAGCTCTCAGAACAGGGTAGAGGAGGCTTTCTTT.

This clone was found once. The chain couples TRBV5-4 to TRBJ2-7, with D possibly being TRBD2 (7 bases). V was cut by 1 base and J by 9 bases, with 20 bases left in between. CDR3 size: 15 residues. Germline lookup yields CDR1 SGHNT and CDR2 YYREEE (reference sequence). In DNA, the CDR3 is TGTGCCAGCAGCTTGTTCGGGGGGCGGACTACCGGGCAGTACTTC. Its translation: CASSLFGGRTTGQYF.

The chain recombines TRBV15 with TRBJ2-3; tentatively, D is TRBD1 (5 bases). CDR3 length: 13 amino acids. Germline CDR1 reads LNHNV; CDR2 reads YYDKDF (reference sequence). V gave up 9 bases and J gave up 2 bases, with 12 bases separating them. DNA for the CDR3: TGTGCCACGAAACAGGTGGTCACAGATACGCAGTATTTT. It codes for CATKQVVTDTQYF.

On this clone: Other nucleotide sequences from this sample produce the same CDR3. This chain connects TRBV18 to TRBJ1-4; D call uncertain. The CDR3 contains 15 residues. The ends were cut back, 3 bases at V and 2 bases at J, with 10 bases in the middle. Germline assignment: CDR1 KGHSH and CDR2 LQKENI. The CDR3 loop reads CASSPPAATNEKLFF. The CDR3, as DNA: TGTGCCAGCTCACCCCCGGCAGCTACTAATGAAAAACTGTTTTTT.

This clone came up once. V gene TRBV13 combines with J gene TRBJ2-3; D is unclear. Trimming pared 10 bases from V and 6 bases from J, leaving 20 bases between. The CDR3 contains 14 residues. CDR1 and CDR2 (germline): PRHDT, FYEKMQ (reference sequence). The CDR3 nucleotides are TGTGCCACTTGTACATGGGGTTCGTGGGATACGCAGTATTTT. Translating gives CATCTWGSWDTQYF.

The gene calls are TRBV5-5 and TRBJ2-5; TRBD1 might be the D (6 bases). The CDR3 consists of 17 residues. Germline CDR1 is SGHKS and CDR2 is YYEKEE (reference sequence). V lost 4 bases and J 1 base, leaving 20 bases between the germline ends. CDR3 loop: CASSPPGVGTIQETQYF. Written as DNA, the CDR3 is TGTGCCAGCAGCCCCCCAGGGGTGGGCACGATCCAAGAGACCCAGTACTTC. Full variable domain (missing parts from reference TRBV5-5 and TRBJ2-5): DAGVTQSPTHLIKTRGQQVTLRCSPISGHKSVSWYQQVLGQGPQFIFQYYEKEERGRGNFPDRFSARQFPNYSSELNVNALLLGDSALYLCASSPPGVGTIQETQYFGPGTRLLVL.

The chain combines TRBV7-3 with TRBJ2-7, with 9 bases identical to TRBD2. The CDR3 length is 14 residues. CDR1 and CDR2 from the germline V gene are SGHTA and FQGTGA. Losses at the gene ends were 2 bases for V and 3 bases for J; bases not matched to a gene: 2. The CDR3 DNA is TGTGCCAGCAGCTTAGGAGCGGGAGGCTACGAGCAGTACTTC. It yields the protein CASSLGAGGYEQYF. The full variable domain, its missing parts supplied by reference TRBV7-3 and TRBJ2-7, is GAGVSQTPSNKVTEKGKYVELRCDPISGHTALYWYRQSLGQGPEFLIYFQGTGAADDSGLPNDRFFAVRPEGSVSTLKIQRTERGDSAVYLCASSLGAGGYEQYFGPGTRLTVT.

This chain connects TRBV15 to TRBJ2-1, with D tentatively TRBD1 (6 bases). V was shortened by 1 base and J by 5 bases, with 18 bases between the two germline ends. The CDR3 spans 17 residues. Germline V gene lookup returns CDR1 LNHNV and CDR2 YYDKDF (reference sequence). The CDR3 DNA is TGTGCCACCAGCAGAGTGGGGGCTCCCCCTTTCGACAATGAGCAGTTCTTC. It codes for CATSRVGAPPFDNEQFF.

The CDR3 DNA reads as TGTGCCAGTAGTGAGTTGGGACAAGCTTTCTTT. Encoded protein: CASSELGQAFF. The chain is built from TRBV19 and TRBJ1-1, with a possible D match to TRBD1 (5 bases). V lost 5 bases and J 9 bases, leaving 10 bases between the germline ends. The length of the CDR3 is 11 residues. Germline CDR1 LNHDA, CDR2 SQIVND (reference sequence).

The J gene is TRBJ2-7, the V gene TRBV4-1; 7 bases align to TRBD2. The CDR3 spans 15 residues. CDR1 is MGHRA and CDR2 is YSYEKL in the germline V gene. V lost 1 base and J lost 6; bases outside the gene matches: 9. CDR3 residues: CASSQATGGWGEQYF. As DNA, the CDR3 is TGCGCCAGCAGCCAAGCCACGGGAGGTTGGGGCGAGCAGTACTTC.

The rearrangement joins TRBV7-2 to TRBJ2-1, with 8 nucleotides matching TRBD1. From germline, CDR1 is SGHTA and CDR2 FQGNSA. Trimming cost V 7 bases and J 7 bases; bases outside gene matches: 9. This CDR3 has 14 amino acids. The CDR3, as DNA: TGTGCCAGCACCCTAGACAGGGGCTGGAATGAGCAGTTCTTC. As protein: CASTLDRGWNEQFF.

DNA for the CDR3: TGTGCCAGCAGTTACTCAACAGGGGGCTACGAGCAGTACTTC. Protein product: CASSYSTGGYEQYF. This chain connects TRBV6-5 to TRBJ2-7; TRBD1 agrees at 8 bases. CDR3 length equals 14 residues. Germline lookup yields CDR1 MNHEY and CDR2 SVGAGI. V lost 0 bases and J lost 3; bases outside the gene matches: 1.

The chain employs TRBV27 and TRBJ2-7; TRBD2 matches 7 bases. This CDR3 is 14 amino acids long. Germline V gene lookup returns CDR1 MNHEY and CDR2 SMNVEV (reference sequence). The V gene end was trimmed by 5 bases and the J gene end by 1 base; junction bases not matched to a gene: 5. The CDR3 sequence is CASSPRGGSYEQYF. CDR3 sequence (DNA): TGTGCCAGCAGTCCTCGCGGGGGATCCTACGAGCAGTACTTC.

The CDR3 DNA is TGTGCCAGCAGCGCAGGACCCAGGGACGAGCAGTACTTC. As protein: CASSAGPRDEQYF. The rearrangement uses TRBV11-2 and TRBJ2-7; TRBD1 might be the D (5 bases). Looked up from germline, CDR1 is SGHAT and CDR2 is FQNNGV. The CDR3 is made up of 13 amino acids. The V end was cut by 5 bases, the J end by 5 bases, with 13 bases between. Full variable domain (remainder filled in from reference TRBV11-2 and TRBJ2-7): EAGVAQSPRYKIIEKRQSVAFWCNPISGHATLYWYQQILGQGPKLLIQFQNNGVVDDSQLPKDRFSAERLKGVDSTLKIQPAKLEDSAVYLCASSAGPRDEQYFGPGTRLTVT.

DNA of the CDR3: TGTGCCAGCAGCTCCTTCGGGAATGAGCAGTTCTTC. Protein: CASSSFGNEQFF. The gene calls are TRBV7-9 and TRBJ2-1, with unresolved D. The CDR3 is 12 residues long. V gave up 4 bases and J gave up 7 bases, with 8 bases separating them. Per germline, CDR1 SEHNR and CDR2 FQNEAQ (reference sequence). Full variable domain (missing parts from reference TRBV7-9 and TRBJ2-1): DTGVSQNPRHKITKRGQNVTFRCDPISEHNRLYWYRQTLGQGPEFLTYFQNEAQLEKSRLLSDRFSAERPKGSFSTLEIQRTEQGDSAMYLCASSSFGNEQFFGPGTRLTVL.

This chain connects TRBV4-3 to TRBJ2-1; TRBD2 agrees at 8 bases. This CDR3 has 16 amino acids. Trimming cost V 2 bases and J 4 bases; bases outside gene matches: 7. Germline V lookup: CDR1 LGHNA, CDR2 YSLEER. Here the CDR3 DNA reads TGCGCCAGCAGCCAATCCTCTAGCGGGCCGTACAATGAGCAGTTCTTC. It translates to CASSQSSSGPYNEQFF.

V usage is TRBV6-5 and J usage is TRBJ1-4; possible D gene TRBD1, 6 bases. This CDR3 contains 14 residues. CDR1 MNHEY and CDR2 SVGAGI come from the germline V gene. Deletions cut 5 bases from V and 6 bases from J, with 13 bases between. The DNA for the CDR3 is TGTGCCAGCAGTCACGATGGGGGCGATGAAAAACTGTTTTTT. It encodes CASSHDGGDEKLFF.

V usage is TRBV6-1 and J usage is TRBJ2-7; 10 positions agree with TRBD1. Germline CDR1 reads MNHNS; CDR2 reads SASEGT. This CDR3 has 16 amino acids. The trim removed 2 bases at V and 1 base at J, leaving 5 bases unmatched. CDR3 region: CASSEPRTGGSYEQYF. CDR3 coding DNA: TGTGCCAGCAGTGAACCTAGGACAGGGGGGTCCTACGAGCAGTACTTC.

This clone appeared a few times. The V and J genes are TRBV25-1 and TRBJ1-2; D unresolved. The CDR3 contains 14 residues. V lost 0 bases and J lost 2, with 7 bases in between. Germline CDR1 and CDR2: MGHDK and SYGVNS. The CDR3 spells CASSEYHGNYGYTF. The DNA for the CDR3 is TGTGCCAGCAGTGAATATCACGGAAACTATGGCTACACCTTC.

This chain links TRBV7-9 with TRBJ2-3; tentative D call: TRBD2 (7 bases). The germline CDR1 and CDR2 sequences are SEHNR and FQNEAQ (reference sequence). The CDR3 extends over 14 amino acids. Trimming left V 5 bases short and J 0 bases short, with 9 bases between. The CDR3 protein is CASSRGGSTDTQYF. CDR3 sequence (DNA): TGTGCCAGCAGCCGCGGGGGCAGCACAGATACGCAGTATTTT.

The CDR3 sequence is CASSPPLGFGEQYF. The CDR3 DNA follows: TGTGCCAGCTCACCACCCCTAGGCTTCGGCGAGCAGTACTTC. The chain links TRBV18 to TRBJ2-7, with D uncertain. V was clipped by 0 bases and J by 6 bases, with 12 bases between them. The CDR3 length is 14 residues. Germline CDR1 is KGHSH and CDR2 is LQKENI.

This chain joins TRBV18 and TRBJ2-5, with a weak D call TRBD1 (5 bases). Germline lookup yields CDR1 KGHSH and CDR2 LQKENI. This CDR3 is 16 amino acids long. V was clipped by 0 bases and J by 1 base, with 12 bases between them. This chain's CDR3 is CASSPPEGDFQETQYF. CDR3 bases: TGTGCCAGCTCACCACCGGAAGGGGATTTCCAAGAGACCCAGTACTTC.

This clone was picked up one time. The chain carries TRBV7-6 and TRBJ2-1; 8 positions match TRBD2. With 5 bases clipped from V and 9 bases from J, the junction kept 12 bases outside the gene matches. The CDR3 is 15 amino acids. The germline V gene encodes CDR1 SGHVS and CDR2 FNYEAQ. CDR3 DNA sequence: TGTGCCAGCAGCACGACACCGGGACTAGGATTTGAGCAGTTCTTC. It encodes CASSTTPGLGFEQFF.